This is a list of T cell receptor beta chains from one sample in a study of blood T cell repertoires in COVID-19. The protocol was immunoSEQ multiplex PCR, while the TCRdb copy is restricted to in-frame clones and leaves out a portion. The sample has about 220,000 clones, around four fifths seen once; the top ten hold less than 6%. Sequences were obtained from peripheral blood. The source of these receptors is a woman in her seventies with COVID-19, enrolled during active disease. Each CDR3 is given with its conserved first and last residue. D genes are given only for firm matches. For some rows the clone size is stated as once, few or many, or as a class when expanded; others skip it.

j_call d_call v_call cdr3_length clone_size cdr3_nt cdr3_aa
TRBJ2-2 TRBD1 TRBV20-1 15 . TGCAGTGCTAGTCCCAGACAGGGGCCCCACGGGGAGCTGTTTTTT CSASPRQGPHGELFF
TRBJ1-1 TRBD1 TRBV15 13 . TGTGCCACCAAGGGCAGGGGGTCCACTGAAGCTTTCTTT CATKGRGSTEAFF
TRBJ1-2 . TRBV6-6 16 once TGTGCCAGCAGTCGAGACAGTCCAGAATTCAACTATGGCTACACCTTC CASSRDSPEFNYGYTF
TRBJ1-1 TRBD1 TRBV6-5 14 . TGTGCCAGCAGGGGGACAGGGCCGAACACTGAAGCTTTCTTT CASRGTGPNTEAFF
TRBJ2-5 TRBD2 TRBV7-2 15 . TGTGCCAGCAGCCCCGACTTAGCGGGAGGGCTGACCCAGTACTTC CASSPDLAGGLTQYF
TRBJ1-2 TRBD1 TRBV24-1 15 . TGTGCCACCAGTGACCAGACAGGGACCTTCTATGGCTACACCTTC CATSDQTGTFYGYTF
TRBJ1-2 . TRBV6-2/TRBV6-3 13 . TGTGCCAGCAGTTACAGGGGAGGACATGGCTACACCTTC CASSYRGGHGYTF
TRBJ2-1 TRBD2 TRBV13 18 . TGTGCCAGCAGCTTAGCCCCCTGGAGGAGCGGGAGTAGAAATGAGCAGTTCTTC CASSLAPWRSGSRNEQFF
TRBJ2-2 TRBD2 TRBV10-1 15 . TGCGCCAGCAGTGCAGGACTAGCAATAGCCGGGGAGCTGTTTTTT CASSAGLAIAGELFF
TRBJ2-7 . TRBV24-1 14 . TGTGCCACCAGTGATTCCGAGTACAGCTACGAGCAGTACTTC CATSDSEYSYEQYF
TRBJ2-1 . TRBV7-9 16 . TGTGCCAGCAGCTTAGTTGTGTTGAGCTCCTACAATGAGCAGTTCTTC CASSLVVLSSYNEQFF
TRBJ2-3 . TRBV6-5 12 . TGTGCCAGCATTTCGGACTTGAATACGCAGTATTTT CASISDLNTQYF
TRBJ2-7 TRBD2 TRBV6-5 15 . TGTGCCAGCAGGATGACGGGACTAGCTCCCGTGCAGCAGTACTTC CASRMTGLAPVQQYF
TRBJ2-5 TRBD1 TRBV30 12 . TGTGCCTGGGAGACAGGGCAAGAGACCCAGTACTTC CAWETGQETQYF
TRBJ1-1 . TRBV18 15 . TGTGCCAGCTCACCAGCCGAGGGGGTCATCGGTGAAGCTTTCTTT CASSPAEGVIGEAFF
TRBJ2-1 . TRBV6-5 12 . TGTGCCAGATCACATCAAGGGGGTGAGCAGTTCTTC CARSHQGGEQFF
TRBJ2-5 TRBD2 TRBV24-1 17 . TGTGCCACCAGTCCTAGCGGGAGAGGGGGTCTAACTGAGACCCAGTACTTC CATSPSGRGGLTETQYF
TRBJ1-5 TRBD1 TRBV7-2 14 . TGTGCCAGCAGCTTAGGTAGGGGGCCTCAGCCCCAGCATTTT CASSLGRGPQPQHF
TRBJ2-7 TRBD2 TRBV7-2 17 once TGTGCCAGCAGCTTAGGGCTAGCGGGAGGGAGAGCTGGGGAGCAGTACTTC CASSLGLAGGRAGEQYF
TRBJ1-2 . TRBV29-1 13 . TGCAGCGTTGACTTGTCAGGGGAAAGGGGCTACACCTTC CSVDLSGERGYTF
TRBJ2-2 TRBD2 TRBV19 14 . TGTGCGCCACCGACTAGCGGGACCACCGGGGAGCTGTTTTTT CAPPTSGTTGELFF
TRBJ2-5 TRBD2 TRBV24-1 13 . TGTGCCACCAGCCATGGGGGGGATGAGACCCAGTACTTC CATSHGGDETQYF
TRBJ1-3 TRBD1 TRBV18 16 once TGTGCCAGCTCACCGGGACAGCTGATCTCTGGAAACACCATATATTTT CASSPGQLISGNTIYF